This record looks at one TCR beta chain sequence and its context. The same CDR3 also results from other DNA sequences found in this sample. CDR1 MNHEY and CDR2 SMNVEV come from the germline V gene (reference sequence). The CDR3 runs to 13 residues. V gave up 6 bases and J gave up 4 bases; unmatched junction bases: 3. Authors' processing steps: Using reference gene primer amplification, nucleated cell counts were estimated. Libraries were prepared by immunoSEQ multiplex PCR; TCRdb keeps only in-frame clonotypes and omits some of them. Clone size and the V and J calls come from that table; the DNA yielded D and trimming. This table holds some 200,000 clones, 75% to 85% found once. These data originate in a study of blood T cell repertoires in COVID-19. For the study at large: Italy, Spain and the United States were the sources of the convalescent and acute COVID-19 samples. PBMCs, B-cell-depleted T cells, or T cells were the source of the cDNA or gDNA that made up the material.

Enrollment of patients from Seattle took place during active infection, with longitudinal follow-up. Sequenced material: peripheral blood. The rearrangement uses TRBV27 and TRBJ1-1; 9 bases agree with TRBD1. The TCR comes from a woman in her twenties or thirties with COVID-19, enrolled during active disease. This CDR3 is CASSLDRGTEAFF. CDR3 sequence (DNA): TGTGCCAGCAGCCTGGACAGGGGCACTGAAGCTTTCTTT.